A single sample is the source of the 25 T cell receptor beta chains below, sequenced in a study of blood T cells in healthy people across ages. With a J-beta primer mix and a sample-barcoded 5' primer, a second PCR ran about 7 to 12 cycles. MiXCR, applied by TCRdb to the 5' RACE reads, yields one record per CDR3 protein. This table has around 710,000 distinct CDR3 sequences, 35% to 45% appearing once. What was sequenced was blood. Source of these receptors: a woman in her sixties in good health.

This clonotype was seen more than once but under ten times. The chain links TRBV3-1 to TRBJ1-4, with D hard to call. CDR1 is LGHDT, CDR2 YNNKEL, per germline (reference sequence). V dropped 5 bases and J dropped 3 bases, with 10 bases sitting between them. The CDR3 totals 14 residues. CDR3 DNA: TGTGCCAGCAGCTCCGGGTCCCCTAATGAAAAACTGTTTTTT. Translated, it gives CASSSGSPNEKLFF.

This clonotype was observed a handful of times. The CDR3 bases are TGTGCCAGCAGTTCATTCAGGGGGCGTGATGGCTACACCTTC. Translation gives CASSSFRGRDGYTF. The chain carries TRBV12-3 or TRBV12-4 and TRBJ1-2; TRBD1 matches at 8 bases. With V trimmed by 4 bases and J by 6 bases, 7 bases remained unmatched. This CDR3 has 14 residues.

The chain has TRBV5-1 and TRBJ2-3; D tentatively reads TRBD1 or TRBD2 (5 bases each). Germline V gene data show CDR1 as SGHRS and CDR2 as YFSETQ. This CDR3 comprises 13 residues. Trimming shortened V by 3 bases and J by 6 bases, and 11 bases separated the two germline ends. CDR3 loop: CASSWDAGDTQYF. DNA for the CDR3: TGCGCCAGCAGCTGGGACGCGGGCGATACGCAGTATTTT.

The chain couples TRBV7-3 to TRBJ2-5, with 8 bases fitting TRBD2. CDR1 and CDR2 (germline): SGHTA, FQGTGA. Losses at the gene ends were 3 bases for V and 5 bases for J; bases not matched to a gene: 2. The CDR3 spans 13 residues. CDR3: CASSFSGDETQYF. The DNA for the CDR3 is TGTGCCAGCAGCTTTAGCGGGGATGAGACCCAGTACTTC.

This clonotype was found a few times. In nucleotides, the CDR3 is TGTGCCAGCAGCTTTCAGGGGGGGGCCTACGAGCAGTACTTC. Protein sequence: CASSFQGGAYEQYF. This chain joins TRBV6-6 and TRBJ2-7, with D perhaps TRBD1 or TRBD2 (7 bases each). Germline V gives CDR1 MNHNY, CDR2 SVGAGI (reference sequence). This CDR3 comprises 14 residues. The ends were cut back, 6 bases at V and 2 bases at J, with 14 bases in the middle.

This sequence joins TRBV20-1 and TRBJ2-5; TRBD1 agrees at 10 bases. From germline, CDR1 is DFQATT and CDR2 SNEGSKA (reference sequence). Trimming removed 5 bases from V and 11 bases from J; junction bases left unmatched: 11. The CDR3 length is 13 residues. The DNA for the CDR3 is TGCAGTGCTCATCGGGACAGGGGTCGTGAGCAGTACTTC. Translating gives CSAHRDRGREQYF.

There are many counts of this clonotype. This chain uses TRBV20-1 with TRBJ2-5; D ambiguous. The CDR3 length is 13 residues. Germline values: CDR1 DFQATT, CDR2 SNEGSKA (reference sequence). Trimming cost V 4 bases and J 5 bases, with 14 bases left between them. The CDR3 protein is CSATQRVSETQYF. The CDR3 DNA is TGCAGTGCTACCCAACGGGTTTCGGAGACCCAGTACTTC.

This clonotype occurred a few times. The chain joins TRBV4-1 to TRBJ1-1, with TRBD1 as a possible D gene (6 bases). Trimming shortened V by 0 bases and J by 3 bases, and 8 bases separated the two germline ends. The CDR3 is 14 amino acids. Germline lookup yields CDR1 MGHRA and CDR2 YSYEKL. Here the CDR3 DNA reads TGCGCCAGCAGCCAAGAATACAGGGACACTGAAGCTTTCTTT. Its translation is CASSQEYRDTEAFF.

Only a few counts were recorded for this clonotype. This chain joins TRBV27 and TRBJ1-4, with 8 bases aligning to TRBD1. The CDR3 runs to 15 residues. V shed 3 bases, J shed 8 bases, and the junction held 8 bases outside the gene matches. Germline V gene lookup returns CDR1 MNHEY and CDR2 SMNVEV (reference sequence). CDR3 region: CASSFDRGGSEKLFF. Here the CDR3 DNA reads TGTGCCAGCAGTTTTGACAGGGGAGGTTCGGAAAAACTGTTTTTT.

Written as DNA, the CDR3 is TGTGCCAGCAGTGGTTCGACAGTCGGTGGCTACACCTTC. Translated: CASSGSTVGGYTF. The V call is TRBV2, the J call TRBJ1-2, with D possibly matching TRBD1 (5 bases). V lost 4 bases and J 7 bases, leaving 13 bases between the germline ends. CDR3 length equals 13 residues. Germline-derived CDR1 and CDR2 are SNHLY and FYNNEI. Full variable domain (rest looked up from reference TRBV2 and TRBJ1-2): EPEVTQTPSHQVTQMGQEVILRCVPISNHLYFYWYRQILGQKVEFLVSFYNNEISEKSEIFDDQFSVERPDGSNFTLKIRSTKLEDSAMYFCASSGSTVGGYTFGSGTRLTVV.

V is TRBV9 and J is TRBJ2-7; D possibly matches TRBD1 or TRBD2 (5 bases each). V was pared by 2 bases and J by 2 bases, with 14 bases between. Germline CDR1 is SGDLS and CDR2 is YYNGEE. CDR3 size: 15 residues. The CDR3 DNA reads TGTGCCAGCAGCGTGTCCCGGGACGAGCCCTACGAGCAGTACTTC. Its protein product is CASSVSRDEPYEQYF.

In regard to this clonotype: A much bigger clone sits one base away, suggesting this may be a read error. The chain's CDR3 is CASSITPGLALGINEQYF. In DNA form, the CDR3 reads TGTGCCAGCAGTATTACTCCGGGACTAGCTTTGGGCATCAATGAGCAGTACTTC. The V and J genes are TRBV12-3 or TRBV12-4 and TRBJ2-7, with 9 bases fitting TRBD2. The V segment lost 5 bases and the J segment 7 bases; nucleotides outside the gene matches: 21. The CDR3 contains 18 residues.

V is TRBV20-1 and J is TRBJ2-3; no reliable D call. Per the germline V gene, CDR1 is DFQATT and CDR2 is SNEGSKA (reference sequence). The CDR3 consists of 14 residues. V dropped 5 bases and J dropped 0 bases, with 12 bases sitting between them. CDR3 DNA sequence: TGCAGTGCTGCCTCGACGGTAAGCACAGATACGCAGTATTTT. Translating gives CSAASTVSTDTQYF.

As concerns this clonotype: One end of the junction fails to match germline, which may point to a read error. CDR3 nucleotides: TGCGCCAGCAGCGCTTTATGGGGGCCCGGACTAGATTACACAGATACGCAGTATTTT. The encoded protein is CASSALWGPGLDYTDTQYF. The chain joins TRBV9 to TRBJ2-3; maybe TRBD2 (7 bases). Germline V gene sequence: CDR1 SGDLS, CDR2 YYNGEE. The CDR3 has 19 amino acids.

This clonotype appeared many times. V gene TRBV27 combines with J gene TRBJ2-1; TRBD2 aligns across 7 bases. Germline V gives CDR1 MNHEY, CDR2 SMNVEV (reference sequence). This CDR3 is 14 amino acids long. J lost 12 bases, V lost 0 bases, and 8 bases had no gene match. The CDR3: CASSLSTSPGRQFF. For the CDR3, the DNA is TGTGCCAGCAGTTTATCGACTAGCCCTGGGCGGCAGTTCTTC.

This clonotype was detected a few times. The rearrangement uses TRBV12-3 or TRBV12-4 and TRBJ1-2; the D gene is possibly TRBD1 (6 bases). With 7 bases removed from V and 4 bases from J, the gap between germline ends came to 10 bases. The CDR3 totals 12 residues. CDR3 in amino acids: CASTGGSYGYTF. The CDR3 bases are TGTGCCAGCACCGGGGGCAGCTATGGCTACACCTTC.

In its sample, this clonotype was seen many times. The chain is built from TRBV29-1 and TRBJ2-1, with D possibly being TRBD1 or TRBD2 (5 bases each). The CDR3 is 12 amino acids. Germline assignment: CDR1 SQVTM and CDR2 ANQGSEA. V was pared by 7 bases and J by 7 bases, with 14 bases between. The CDR3: CSAKRDGNEQFF. Here the CDR3 DNA reads TGCAGCGCTAAAAGGGACGGGAATGAGCAGTTCTTC.

The chain joins TRBV20-1 to TRBJ2-7; weak D call: TRBD1 (5 bases). The CDR3 contains 15 residues. Germline CDR1 and CDR2: DFQATT and SNEGSKA (reference sequence). Between the trimmed V and J ends, which lost 6 bases and 3 bases, there was a span of 21 bases. Written as DNA, the CDR3 is TGCAGTGCCAACACAAGCAGGGCGTATCTCTACGAGCAGTACTTC. This encodes CSANTSRAYLYEQYF.

The chain carries TRBV6-2 or TRBV6-3 and TRBJ2-1; D perhaps matches TRBD2 (5 bases). This CDR3 has 14 amino acids. CDR1 is MNHEY and CDR2 is SVGEGT in the germline V gene. Trimming shortened V by 2 bases and J by 6 bases, and 11 bases separated the two germline ends. The CDR3 DNA reads TGTGCCAGCAGTTACGTGGGAGATCCCAATGAGCAGTTCTTC. Translation gives CASSYVGDPNEQFF.

This clonotype was counted only a few times. The chain is built from TRBV7-2 and TRBJ2-5; D may be TRBD2 (6 bases). CDR3 length: 13 amino acids. Germline V gene sequence: CDR1 SGHTA, CDR2 FQGNSA. V gave up 1 base and J gave up 11 bases, with 14 bases separating them. CDR3 nucleotide sequence: TGTGCCAGCAGCTTAGGCACCCAAGGAGGGCAGTACTTC. Translated, it gives CASSLGTQGGQYF.

This chain connects TRBV2 to TRBJ2-3; 12 bases align to TRBD2. CDR3 length: 16 residues. Germline-derived CDR1 and CDR2 are SNHLY and FYNNEI. V shed 5 bases and J 2 bases; nucleotides not matched to a gene: 5. This chain's CDR3 is CASSSTSGGLTDTQYF. The CDR3 region has the DNA TGTGCCAGCAGTAGCACTAGCGGGGGGCTCACAGATACGCAGTATTTT.

The sample holds a few counts of this clonotype. V and J are TRBV6-2 or TRBV6-3 and TRBJ2-1, with 14 bases matching TRBD2. The V segment lost 6 bases and the J segment 9 bases; nucleotides outside the gene matches: 4. CDR1 is MNHEY, CDR2 SVGEGT, per germline. This CDR3 has 14 amino acids. CDR3 sequence (DNA): TGTGCCAGCAGCGGGACTAGCGGGAGCGGTGAGCAGTTCTTC. Its translation: CASSGTSGSGEQFF.

The chain recombines TRBV3-1 with TRBJ2-7; a possible D gene is TRBD2 (5 bases). V was cut by 7 bases and J by 2 bases, with 15 bases left in between. Germline assignment: CDR1 LGHDT and CDR2 YNNKEL (reference sequence). The CDR3 is 14 amino acids. CDR3 residues: CASTPSGLPYEQYF. For the CDR3, the DNA is TGTGCCAGCACTCCCTCAGGACTCCCCTACGAGCAGTACTTC.

The gene calls are TRBV6-6 and TRBJ2-3, with D tentatively TRBD1 or TRBD2 (5 bases each). This CDR3 has 15 amino acids. V lost 4 bases, J lost 0 bases, and 11 bases lay in between. Looked up from germline, CDR1 is MNHNY and CDR2 is SVGAGI (reference sequence). This CDR3 reads CASSWGKSSTDTQYF. CDR3 nucleotides: TGTGCCAGCAGTTGGGGGAAATCTAGCACAGATACGCAGTATTTT.

The chain is built from TRBV7-6 and TRBJ1-4, with D perhaps matching TRBD1 (5 bases). V lost 4 bases, J lost 7 bases, and 10 bases lay in between. In germline, CDR1 is SGHVS, CDR2 FNYEAQ. The CDR3 is 13 amino acids. The CDR3 protein is CASSSGRSEKLFF. CDR3 bases: TGTGCCAGCAGCTCGGGACGGAGTGAAAAACTGTTTTTT.